These 9 T cell receptor beta chains came from one sample sequenced in a study of T cells after yellow fever vaccination. TCRdb ran MiXCR on the 5' RACE reads and lists one entry per CDR3 protein. The sample consists of 100,000 to 150,000 distinct CDR3 sequences, roughly 15% of them appearing once. This specimen consisted of CD8+ T cells sorted from PBMCs, obtained 5 days after the yellow fever booster vaccination. The receptors stem from a man between 18 and 29 years old who received the YFV17D yellow fever vaccine.

This rearrangement joins TRBV7-2 to TRBJ1-1, with 8 bases that match TRBD1. The CDR3 contains 15 residues. Germline-derived CDR1 and CDR2 are SGHTA and FQGNSA. After removal of 5 bases from V and 5 bases from J, the junction contained 10 bases not matched to a gene. This CDR3 is CASSPRDRPVTEAFF. In nucleotides, the CDR3 is TGTGCCAGCAGCCCCCGGGACAGGCCCGTGACTGAAGCTTTCTTT.

A few counts support this clonotype. The rearrangement joins TRBV6-6 to TRBJ2-7; TRBD1 might be the D (5 bases). The CDR3 loop spans 17 amino acids. Per the germline V gene, CDR1 is MNHNY and CDR2 is SVGAGI (reference sequence). V shed 2 bases and J shed 2 bases, with 19 bases lying between them. CDR3 sequence reads: CASSYPEKQEVTYEQYF. DNA for the CDR3: TGTGCCAGCAGTTACCCAGAAAAACAGGAAGTCACCTACGAGCAGTACTTC.

This clonotype has a count of ten or more. The V and J genes are TRBV28 and TRBJ2-5; D possibly corresponds to TRBD2 (6 bases). The ends were cut back, 5 bases at V and 2 bases at J, with 15 bases in the middle. CDR3 length: 15 residues. The germline V gene encodes CDR1 MDHEN and CDR2 SYDVKM. CDR3 region: CASSPPRGWQETQYF. CDR3 nucleotide sequence: TGTGCCAGCAGTCCCCCCCGGGGGTGGCAAGAGACCCAGTACTTC.

The rearrangement links TRBV11-3 to TRBJ1-5; 9 bases fit TRBD1. CDR1 and CDR2 (germline): SGHNT, YENEEA. The CDR3 totals 14 residues. V was clipped by 9 bases and J by 5 bases; unmatched bases: 8. This CDR3 reads CARGHRGPHQPQHF. The CDR3, as DNA: TGTGCCAGGGGGCACAGGGGGCCTCATCAGCCCCAGCATTTT.

The chain couples TRBV29-1 to TRBJ2-3, with unresolved D. Germline V lookup: CDR1 SQVTM, CDR2 ANQGSEA. This CDR3 spans 13 amino acids. V lost 0 bases and J 2 bases, leaving 6 bases between the germline ends. DNA for the CDR3: TGCAGCGTTGAAGATGATTTCACAGATACGCAGTATTTT. Its translation: CSVEDDFTDTQYF.

The chain is built from TRBV5-1 and TRBJ1-1; 7 bases are shared with TRBD1. The germline V gene encodes CDR1 SGHRS and CDR2 YFSETQ. V lost 8 bases to trimming and J lost 0 bases; unmatched junction nucleotides: 4. This CDR3 has 13 amino acids. The DNA of the CDR3 is TGCGCCAGTTCAGGGGGGATGAACACTGAAGCTTTCTTT. The encoded protein is CASSGGMNTEAFF.

The chain joins TRBV12-3 or TRBV12-4 to TRBJ2-2, with 7 bases matching TRBD1. The CDR3 length is 14 residues. With 5 bases clipped from V and 3 bases from J, the junction kept 3 bases outside the gene matches. The CDR3, as DNA: TGTGCCAGCAGTCCGACAGGGTACACCGGGGAGCTGTTTTTT. Amino acid sequence: CASSPTGYTGELFF.

V gene TRBV19 combines with J gene TRBJ2-3; D is unclear. Germline V gives CDR1 LNHDA, CDR2 SQIVND (reference sequence). This CDR3 has 13 residues. V shed 8 bases and J shed 2 bases, with 11 bases lying between them. This CDR3 is CASAQMDTDTQYF. The CDR3 nucleotides are TGTGCCAGTGCCCAGATGGACACAGATACGCAGTATTTT.

This clonotype was found a few times. The rearrangement uses TRBV12-3 or TRBV12-4 and TRBJ1-4, with TRBD1 matching over 9 bases. With V trimmed by 8 bases and J by 6 bases, 16 bases remained unmatched. The CDR3 sequence is 17 residues long. This CDR3 reads CASCDNRGRGGYEKLFF. CDR3 nucleotides: TGTGCCAGCTGCGACAACAGGGGGCGCGGAGGGTATGAAAAACTGTTTTTT.